The rows below give T cell receptor beta chains drawn from one sample of a study of Ad26.COV2.S vaccination and SARS-CoV-2 variants. Using immunoSEQ multiplex PCR, the repertoire was profiled, and TCRdb retains in-frame clones only, with some absent. The sample lists roughly 270,000 clones; over 75% were seen once. Here the sequenced sample was peripheral blood, taken in a trial of Ad26.COV2.S vaccine versus placebo. Receptors were obtained from a person aged 18 to 65 who received the Ad26.COV2.S COVID-19 vaccine or a placebo. Each CDR3 is given with its conserved first and last residue. A D gene is named only where the DNA matches it firmly. Not all rows give a size; the values are once, few, many and, for expanded clones, a class.

v_gene	d_gene	abundance	j_gene	CDR3aa
TRBV5-1	.	.	TRBJ1-2	CASSLISGDYGYTF
TRBV5-1	.	.	TRBJ1-2	CASSLAGGAHNYGYTF
TRBV5-1	.	few	TRBJ1-4	CASSLGQVPTNEKLFF
TRBV19	.	.	TRBJ2-6	CASSIPLSSGANVLTF
TRBV6-5	.	.	TRBJ1-1	CASSALRLQNTEAFF
TRBV7-9	TRBD1	many	TRBJ1-1	CASMGTAGEAFF
TRBV7-2	TRBD1	.	TRBJ2-6	CASSSPRGTTGANVLTF
TRBV21-1	.	.	TRBJ2-7	CASSTPNTSRSYEQYF
TRBV2	TRBD1	.	TRBJ1-1	CASRLAPGGRWYTEAFF
TRBV18	TRBD1	.	TRBJ2-5	CASSPQTGQETQYF